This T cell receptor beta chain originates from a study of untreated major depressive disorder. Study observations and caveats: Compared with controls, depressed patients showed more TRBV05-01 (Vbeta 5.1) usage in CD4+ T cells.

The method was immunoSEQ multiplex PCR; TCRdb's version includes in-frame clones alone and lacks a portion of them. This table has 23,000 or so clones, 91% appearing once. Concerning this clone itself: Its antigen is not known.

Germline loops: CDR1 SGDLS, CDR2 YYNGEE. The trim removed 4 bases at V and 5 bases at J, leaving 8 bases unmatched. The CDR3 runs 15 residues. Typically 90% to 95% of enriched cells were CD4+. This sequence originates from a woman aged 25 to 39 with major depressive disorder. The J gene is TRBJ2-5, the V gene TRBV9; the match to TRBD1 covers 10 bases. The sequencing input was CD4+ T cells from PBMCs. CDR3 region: CASSSVGDRGETQYF. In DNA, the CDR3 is TGTGCCAGCAGCTCGGTCGGGGACAGGGGTGAGACCCAGTACTTC.